The rows below give T cell receptor beta chains drawn from one sample of a study of CD8 T cells in ankylosing spondylitis. TCRdb independently ran MiXCR on the 5' RACE reads; one entry per CDR3 protein. The sample has approximately 540,000 distinct CDR3 sequences, roughly 12% seen once; the top ten hold 6.8%. Sequencing input: blood, either unsorted or a sorted T cell fraction (not recorded which). The receptors were sampled from a male donor with ankylosing spondylitis. CDR3s include the opening cysteine and the closing phenylalanine or tryptophan. Each record gives: clone size, V gene, D gene, J gene, CDR3 DNA, CDR3 protein. D genes are given only for firm matches. Size is omitted from some rows. Given values are once, few, many or a class for expanded clones.

abundance: few
v_gene: TRBV10-1
d_gene: TRBD1
j_gene: TRBJ2-1
CDR3nt: TGCGCCAGCAGTGATCCTCGGGACAGCTTGGGGTACAATGAGCAGTTCTTC
CDR3aa: CASSDPRDSLGYNEQFF

abundance: NA
v_gene: TRBV30
d_gene: NA
j_gene: TRBJ1-2
CDR3nt: TGTGCCTGGAGCAGGGACCCTCGACATGGCTACACCTTC
CDR3aa: CAWSRDPRHGYTF

abundance: NA
v_gene: TRBV18
d_gene: NA
j_gene: TRBJ2-3
CDR3nt: TGTGCCAGCTCACCAAGTCCGACAGCCAGCACAGATACGCAGTATTTT
CDR3aa: CASSPSPTASTDTQYF

abundance: NA
v_gene: TRBV7-8
d_gene: TRBD1
j_gene: TRBJ1-1
CDR3nt: TGTGCCAGCAGCTTACAACCTCAGGGGGCTGGGACTGAAGCTTTCTTT
CDR3aa: CASSLQPQGAGTEAFF

abundance: few
v_gene: TRBV12-3/TRBV12-4
d_gene: TRBD2
j_gene: TRBJ2-1
CDR3nt: TGTGCCAGCAAGGGGACTAGCGGATTGAGCTCCTACAATGAGCAGTTCTTC
CDR3aa: CASKGTSGLSSYNEQFF

abundance: few
v_gene: TRBV5-1
d_gene: TRBD2
j_gene: TRBJ2-1
CDR3nt: TGCGCCAGCAGCTTGTCTACTAGCGGGGGATCCTACAATGAGCAGTTCTTC
CDR3aa: CASSLSTSGGSYNEQFF

abundance: NA
v_gene: TRBV24-1
d_gene: TRBD2
j_gene: TRBJ2-5
CDR3nt: TGTGCCACCAGTGATTCCGGACTAGCGGGAGGGGAGACCCAGTACTTC
CDR3aa: CATSDSGLAGGETQYF

abundance: few
v_gene: TRBV6-1
d_gene: NA
j_gene: TRBJ2-2
CDR3nt: TGTGCCAGCAGAGGAGGGGGGGCTCAAACCGGGGAGCTGTTTTTT
CDR3aa: CASRGGGAQTGELFF

abundance: NA
v_gene: TRBV4-2
d_gene: NA
j_gene: TRBJ2-6
CDR3nt: TGTGCCAGCAGCCTACACCGGGCCGGCTCTGGGGCCAACGTCCTGACTTTC
CDR3aa: CASSLHRAGSGANVLTF

abundance: many
v_gene: TRBV7-9
d_gene: TRBD2
j_gene: TRBJ2-1
CDR3nt: TGTGCCAGCAGCTTAGGGACTAGCGGGAGGACTTACAATGAGCAGTTCTTC
CDR3aa: CASSLGTSGRTYNEQFF

abundance: NA
v_gene: TRBV2
d_gene: NA
j_gene: TRBJ2-5
CDR3nt: TGTGCCAGCAGGGGCGTTTGGGTCCGAGAGACCCAGTACTTC
CDR3aa: CASRGVWVRETQYF

abundance: NA
v_gene: TRBV7-2
d_gene: NA
j_gene: TRBJ2-7
CDR3nt: TGTGCCAGCAGCTTAGAGGCGGGGCGGAACGAGCAGTACTTC
CDR3aa: CASSLEAGRNEQYF

abundance: few
v_gene: TRBV9
d_gene: NA
j_gene: TRBJ2-2
CDR3nt: TGTGCCAGCACTAGACTGGCGGCGAACACCGGGGAGCTGTTTTTT
CDR3aa: CASTRLAANTGELFF

abundance: few
v_gene: TRBV7-8
d_gene: TRBD2
j_gene: TRBJ2-1
CDR3nt: TGTGCCAGCAGCCCCTCCCCGGGACTAGCGTCCCACAAAGAGCAGTTCTTC
CDR3aa: CASSPSPGLASHKEQFF

abundance: NA
v_gene: TRBV20-1
d_gene: TRBD1
j_gene: TRBJ2-2
CDR3nt: TGCAGTGCAAGACAGGGGGCGGCGAACACCGGGGAGCTGTTTTTT
CDR3aa: CSARQGAANTGELFF

abundance: many
v_gene: TRBV7-2
d_gene: NA
j_gene: TRBJ2-1
CDR3nt: TGTGCCAGCAGGTTTGGACAGATATACAATGAGCAGTTCTTC
CDR3aa: CASRFGQIYNEQFF

abundance: many
v_gene: TRBV20-1
d_gene: NA
j_gene: TRBJ1-1
CDR3nt: TGCAGTGCTAGAATGGGCGCCCTGAACACTGAAGCTTTCTTT
CDR3aa: CSARMGALNTEAFF

abundance: NA
v_gene: TRBV29-1
d_gene: NA
j_gene: TRBJ2-3
CDR3nt: TGCAGCGTTGAAGACGGGGGCACGGATACGCAGTATTTT
CDR3aa: CSVEDGGTDTQYF

abundance: few
v_gene: TRBV6-5
d_gene: TRBD2
j_gene: TRBJ2-7
CDR3nt: TGTGCCAGCAGTTCGACTAGCGGGGCCTCCTACGAGCAGTACTTC
CDR3aa: CASSSTSGASYEQYF

abundance: many
v_gene: TRBV4-1
d_gene: NA
j_gene: TRBJ2-5
CDR3nt: TGCGCCAGCAGCCAAGATTATAGGGTCGGGACCCAGTACTTC
CDR3aa: CASSQDYRVGTQYF

abundance: few
v_gene: TRBV5-1
d_gene: NA
j_gene: TRBJ1-1
CDR3nt: TGCGCCAGCAGCTTGATGTTTTCCGACACTGAAGCTTTCTTT
CDR3aa: CASSLMFSDTEAFF

abundance: few
v_gene: TRBV12-3/TRBV12-4
d_gene: NA
j_gene: TRBJ1-1
CDR3nt: TGTGCCATCGTGACTGCGAACACTGAAGCTTTCTTT
CDR3aa: CAIVTANTEAFF

abundance: many
v_gene: TRBV12-3/TRBV12-4
d_gene: NA
j_gene: TRBJ1-1
CDR3nt: TGTGCCAGCAGGGATAACCTGAACACTGAAGCTTTCTTT
CDR3aa: CASRDNLNTEAFF

abundance: few
v_gene: TRBV5-1
d_gene: TRBD2
j_gene: TRBJ2-1
CDR3nt: TGCGCCAGCAGCGGGGGACTAGCGGGGCCTGAGTTCTTC
CDR3aa: CASSGGLAGPEFF

abundance: NA
v_gene: TRBV12-3/TRBV12-4
d_gene: TRBD2
j_gene: TRBJ2-4
CDR3nt: TGTGCCAGCAGCGCGAGCGGACTAGCGAAAAACATTCAGTACTTC
CDR3aa: CASSASGLAKNIQYF

abundance: few
v_gene: TRBV5-1
d_gene: TRBD2
j_gene: TRBJ2-1
CDR3nt: TGCGCCAGCAGTTCCCTTCCTCCACTAGCGGGGGGATCCTACAATGAGCAGTTCTTC
CDR3aa: CASSSLPPLAGGSYNEQFF

abundance: few
v_gene: TRBV29-1
d_gene: NA
j_gene: TRBJ2-5
CDR3nt: TGCAGCGTTGAGGGTAGTGGGATAAAGACCCAGTACTTC
CDR3aa: CSVEGSGIKTQYF

abundance: few
v_gene: TRBV20-1
d_gene: NA
j_gene: TRBJ2-1
CDR3nt: TGCAGTGCTAGAGATCTCAGAGTACTCCGCGAGCAGTTCTTC
CDR3aa: CSARDLRVLREQFF

abundance: NA
v_gene: TRBV3-1
d_gene: NA
j_gene: TRBJ2-3
CDR3nt: TGTGCCAGCAGCCGGGGGGAGAACACAGATACGCAGTATTTT
CDR3aa: CASSRGENTDTQYF